This T cell receptor beta chain emerged from a study of blood T cell repertoires in COVID-19. Across the study: From the United States, Italy and Spain came samples of acute and convalescent COVID-19.

As processed by the authors: Reference gene primers were amplified, and this amplification served to estimate nucleated cell counts. TCRdb keeps only in-frame clones here, not all; method: immunoSEQ multiplex PCR. That table furnishes V, J and clone size, whereas the DNA furnished D and trimming. The sample holds approximately 270,000 clones, approximately 89% seen once. The CDR3 consists of 13 residues. Looked up from germline, CDR1 is SGDLS and CDR2 is YYNGEE. With 1 base removed from V and 7 bases from J, the gap between germline ends came to 6 bases. The TCR was taken from a middle-aged man who had been exposed to COVID-19. Sequencing input: PBMCs or T cells enriched from blood (not recorded which). The gene calls are TRBV9 and TRBJ1-6, with D maybe TRBD1 (5 bases). The CDR3 here is CASSVRGNSPLHF. CDR3 coding DNA: TGTGCCAGCAGCGTACGGGGGAATTCACCCCTCCACTTT.